Detailed here is one T cell receptor beta chain. This entry is derived from a study of T-cell memory formation after mild COVID-19. Using its own MiXCR run on the 5' RACE reads, TCRdb lists one record per CDR3 protein. The data contain roughly 50,000 distinct CDR3 sequences, 9.5% of them singletons. This TCR derives from a man aged 18 to 29 who had mild COVID-19 (a few samples of this study predate the infection). Cell type and time point are not known. The material sequenced was PBMCs or a T cell subset sorted from them (not recorded which).

This CDR3 reads CASSLVQETQYF. The DNA for the CDR3 is TGTGCCAGCAGCTTAGTACAAGAGACCCAGTACTTC. V gene TRBV11-2 combines with J gene TRBJ2-5; no definite D call. V lost 1 base and J lost 2, with 2 bases in between. The CDR3 is made up of 12 amino acids. Germline CDR1 is SGHAT and CDR2 is FQNNGV.